Reported below is one T cell receptor (beta chain). As yet, its antigen is unknown. The data were produced by immunoSEQ multiplex PCR, yet TCRdb's version contains in-frame clones alone and is incomplete. The data contain around 170,000 clones, around 90% of them singletons. Pooling covered second doses at about 4 or about 12 weeks. The sample originates from a study of T cell responses to AZD1222 COVID-19 vaccine. Study outcomes and limitations: Most donors were white British and more were female, and clonal diversity was possibly underestimated. Unmutated variant regions are reportedly the target of nearly half of TCRs that are spike-specific. Once two AZD1222 doses were given, Spike-specific TCR breadth and depth went up.

This specimen consisted of peripheral blood, obtained 28 days after the second AZD1222 dose. This sequence originates from an adult who received the AZD1222 COVID-19 vaccine.

CDR3 amino acids: CASSLVVGEQFF. The CDR3 nucleotides read TGTGCCAGCAGCTTAGTCGTCGGGGAGCAGTTCTTC. The J gene is TRBJ2-1, the V gene TRBV7-2, with D uncertain. The germline V and J ends were trimmed by 1 base and 10 bases, with 8 bases remaining between them. The CDR3 extends over 12 amino acids. CDR1 is SGHTA and CDR2 is FQGNSA in the germline V gene. Full variable domain (missing parts from reference TRBV7-2 and TRBJ2-1): GAGVSQSPSNKVTEKGKDVELRCDPISGHTALYWYRQSLGQGLEFLIYFQGNSAPDKSGLPSDRFSAERTGGSVSTLTIQRTQQEDSAVYLCASSLVVGEQFFGPGTRLTVL.